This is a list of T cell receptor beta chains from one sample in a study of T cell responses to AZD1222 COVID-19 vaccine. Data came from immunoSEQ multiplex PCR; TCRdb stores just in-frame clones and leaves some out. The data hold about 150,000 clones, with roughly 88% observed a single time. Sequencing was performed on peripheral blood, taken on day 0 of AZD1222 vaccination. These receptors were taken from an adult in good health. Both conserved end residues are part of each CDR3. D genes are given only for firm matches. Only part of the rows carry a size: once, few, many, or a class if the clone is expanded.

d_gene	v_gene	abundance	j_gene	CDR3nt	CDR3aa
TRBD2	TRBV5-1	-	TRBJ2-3	TGCGCCAGCAGCTTGGCTGCGGGGGGGTTTCAGTCAGATACGCAGTATTTT	CASSLAAGGFQSDTQYF
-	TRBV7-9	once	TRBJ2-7	TGTGCCAGCAGCTTATCCCAGGGTTCCTACGAGCAGTACTTC	CASSLSQGSYEQYF
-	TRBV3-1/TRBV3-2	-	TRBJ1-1	TGTGCCAGCAGCCAAGTCCGGGGGGGGAGAAACACTGAAGCTTTCTTT	CASSQVRGGRNTEAFF
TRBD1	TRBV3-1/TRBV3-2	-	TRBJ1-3	TGTGCCAGCAGCCGACGTGCCAGGGGGGGAGGAAACACCATATATTTT	CASSRRARGGGNTIYF
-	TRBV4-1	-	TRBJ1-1	TGCGCCAGCAGCCAAGATCTTGGGGTTAAGGTATTAGCTTTCTTT	CASSQDLGVKVLAFF
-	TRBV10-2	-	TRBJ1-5	TGCGCCAGCAGTGGGAGTTTGAATCAGCCCCAGCATTTT	CASSGSLNQPQHF
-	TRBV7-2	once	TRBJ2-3	TGTGCCAGCAGCCCAATGCCGACTGCGGATACGCAGTATTTT	CASSPMPTADTQYF
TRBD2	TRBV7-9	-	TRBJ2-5	TGTGCCAGCAGCACATACGGACTAGCGGGTTTCCAAGAGACCCAGTACTTC	CASSTYGLAGFQETQYF
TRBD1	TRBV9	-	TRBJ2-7	TGTGCCAGCAGCGTAGCGCCTTTGGGACAGCGCTACGAGCAGTACTTC	CASSVAPLGQRYEQYF
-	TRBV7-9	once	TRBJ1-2	TGTGCCAGCAGCTTAGAGGGGCTATCTAACTATGGCTACACCTTC	CASSLEGLSNYGYTF
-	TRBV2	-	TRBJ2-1	TGTGCCAGCAGTGAAGGTAATAGCGGCAATGAGCAGTTCTTC	CASSEGNSGNEQFF
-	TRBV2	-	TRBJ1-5	TGTGCCAGCAGTGAAACGAGAAGCCAGCCCCAGCATTTT	CASSETRSQPQHF
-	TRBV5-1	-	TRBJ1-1	TGCGCCAGCAGCTTAGATTTGGCAGGTACTGAAGCTTTCTTT	CASSLDLAGTEAFF
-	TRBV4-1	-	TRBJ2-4	TGCGCCAGCAGCCAGCAGATAAAGGGGGAGGTCAAAAACATTCAGTACTTC	CASSQQIKGEVKNIQYF
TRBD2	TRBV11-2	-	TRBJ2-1	TGTGCCAGCAGCTCACGGGCTAGCGGGGGGGCCATACACAATGAGCAGTTCTTC	CASSSRASGGAIHNEQFF
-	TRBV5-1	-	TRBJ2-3	TGCGCCAGCAGGTCAGAGGGCGGGTTTCCAGATACGCAGTATTTT	CASRSEGGFPDTQYF
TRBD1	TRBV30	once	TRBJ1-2	TGTGCCTGGAGTGGACAGGGGGTTCACTATGGCTACACCTTC	CAWSGQGVHYGYTF
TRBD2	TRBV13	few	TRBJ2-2	TGTGCCAGCAGCGAAAGGACTAGCGGGGGGAACACCGGGGAGCTGTTTTTT	CASSERTSGGNTGELFF
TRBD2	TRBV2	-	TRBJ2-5	TGTGCCAGCAGGGAGGGCCTAGCGGTTCAAGAGACCCAGTACTTC	CASREGLAVQETQYF
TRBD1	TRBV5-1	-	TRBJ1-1	TGCGCCACGGGGACAGGGGCGGAAGCCACTGAAGCTTTCTTT	CATGTGAEATEAFF
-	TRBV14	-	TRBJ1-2	TGTGCCAGCAGCCAAGGGGCAAGTCTTCGGGCGTATGGCTACACCTTC	CASSQGASLRAYGYTF
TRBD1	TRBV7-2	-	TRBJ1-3	TGTGCCAGCAGGCGACAGGGGGCCGCTGGAAACACCATATATTTT	CASRRQGAAGNTIYF
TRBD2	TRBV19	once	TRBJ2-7	TGTGCCAGTAGTCAGATTAGCGGGCCTTACTACGAGCAGTACTTC	CASSQISGPYYEQYF
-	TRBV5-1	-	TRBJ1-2	TGCGCCAGCAGCTTGGGAGTGGCCCACTACTTC	CASSLGVAHYF
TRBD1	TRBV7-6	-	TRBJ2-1	TGTGCCAGCAGCTTATCGCAGGGGGCAAGTGAGCAGTTCTTC	CASSLSQGASEQFF
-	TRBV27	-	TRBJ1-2	TGTGCCAGCACCTCCGCCCAGGGGCGCGGCTACACCTTC	CASTSAQGRGYTF
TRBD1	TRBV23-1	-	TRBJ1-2	TGCGCCAGCAGTCAATCGTACAGGGGGTTTAGCTACACCTTC	CASSQSYRGFSYTF
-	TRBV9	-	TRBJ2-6	TGTGCCAGCAGCGTAGTGCAGTCTGGGGCCAACGTCCTGACTTTC	CASSVVQSGANVLTF
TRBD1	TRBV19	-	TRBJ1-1	TGTGCCAGTAGTATAGAGGGACAGGGGAGGAACACTGAAGCTTTCTTT	CASSIEGQGRNTEAFF
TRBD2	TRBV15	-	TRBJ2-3	TGTGCCACCAGCAAGAGGGGAGGAGCGGGGGGCACAGATACGCAGTATTTT	CATSKRGGAGGTDTQYF
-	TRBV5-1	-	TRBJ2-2	TGCGCCAGCAGCTTGGTAACGGACAGCACCGGGGAGCTGTTTTTT	CASSLVTDSTGELFF
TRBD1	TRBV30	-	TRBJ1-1	TGTGCCTGGAGTTTACCGGACAGGGAAGCTTTCTTT	CAWSLPDREAFF
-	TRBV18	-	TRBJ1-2	TGTGCCAGCTCACCACCCAGCGGAGGAGGGGGAGGCTACACCTTC	CASSPPSGGGGGYTF
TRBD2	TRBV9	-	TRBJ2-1	TGTGCCAGCAGCGTTAGCGGGGGGGCTCCCTATAGGGATGAGCAGTTCTTC	CASSVSGGAPYRDEQFF
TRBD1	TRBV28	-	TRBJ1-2	TGTGCCAGCAGCTCAGGACAGGGGTCGGTCTATGGCTACACCTTC	CASSSGQGSVYGYTF
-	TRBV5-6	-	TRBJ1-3	TGTGCCAGCAGCTTGGATCAGATACTCTCTGGAAACACCATATATTTT	CASSLDQILSGNTIYF
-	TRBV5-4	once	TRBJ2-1	TGTGCCAGCAGCTTCGTCGGTTATGAGCAGTTCTTC	CASSFVGYEQFF
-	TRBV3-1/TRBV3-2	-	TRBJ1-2	TGTGCCAGCAGCACGGAGGGGATGAAAGGCTACACCTTC	CASSTEGMKGYTF
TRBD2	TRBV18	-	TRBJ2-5	TGTGCCAGCTCACTCCGGGTAGCGGGGGGTCTCCAAGAGACCCAGTACTTC	CASSLRVAGGLQETQYF
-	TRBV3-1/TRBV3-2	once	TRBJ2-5	TGTGCCAGCAGCCAAGGACTAGTGGAGACCCAGTACTTC	CASSQGLVETQYF
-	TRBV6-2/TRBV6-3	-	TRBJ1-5	TGTGCCAGCAGTCTCGGATCTACTCATCAGCCCCAGCATTTT	CASSLGSTHQPQHF